These 8 T cell receptor beta chains share one sample of origin, sequenced in a study of blood T cell repertoires in COVID-19. TCRdb keeps only in-frame clones here, not all; method: immunoSEQ multiplex PCR. Of 350,000 to 400,000 clones in the sample, less than 90% were seen once. Sequencing used peripheral blood. The receptors stem from a woman between 55 and 75 years old with COVID-19, enrolled during active disease.

The chain joins TRBV7-6 to TRBJ2-7, with 10 nucleotides matching TRBD2. CDR3 size: 18 residues. In germline, CDR1 is SGHVS, CDR2 FNYEAQ. The V and J ends lost 6 bases and 3 bases, in that order; junction bases with no gene match: 17. CDR3 DNA sequence: TGTGCCAGCAGTCCCCACGGGCTAGCGGGGGCCGTATTCTACGAGCAGTACTTC. Protein: CASSPHGLAGAVFYEQYF.

The chain combines TRBV18 with TRBJ2-7; D is possibly TRBD1 (6 bases). CDR1 and CDR2 (germline): KGHSH, LQKENI. The CDR3 covers 14 residues. Trimming shortened V by 5 bases and J by 1 base, and 12 bases separated the two germline ends. CDR3 sequence: CASSYGQISYEQYF. The CDR3 coding sequence is TGTGCCAGCTCATACGGACAGATTTCCTACGAGCAGTACTTC.

The rearrangement uses TRBV6-1 and TRBJ1-1; 7 positions agree with TRBD1. The length of the CDR3 is 15 residues. Germline V gene sequence: CDR1 MNHNS, CDR2 SASEGT. V gave up 3 bases and J gave up 1 base; unmatched junction bases: 5. This CDR3 reads CASSEVTGRNTEAFF. The CDR3, as DNA: TGTGCCAGCAGTGAGGTGACAGGGCGGAACACTGAAGCTTTCTTT.

This sequence joins TRBV2 and TRBJ1-2; D not resolved. Germline CDR1 is SNHLY and CDR2 is FYNNEI. CDR3 length equals 13 residues. V was shortened by 6 bases and J by 2 bases, with 10 bases between the two germline ends. CDR3 amino acids: CASRGGGNYGYTF. Here the CDR3 DNA reads TGTGCCAGCAGGGGAGGCGGAAACTATGGCTACACCTTC.

The chain recombines TRBV19 with TRBJ1-2; maybe TRBD1 (5 bases). V was clipped by 7 bases and J by 8 bases, with 20 bases between them. The CDR3 contains 14 residues. CDR1 is LNHDA and CDR2 is SQIVND in the germline V gene (reference sequence). In DNA, the CDR3 is TGTGCCAGTACCCTCGCGGGACTTGAGGAAGGCTACACCTTC. This encodes CASTLAGLEEGYTF.

This clone was found a few times. The chain carries TRBV19 and TRBJ1-5; a weak D match, TRBD1 (6 bases). Trimming removed 2 bases at V and 4 bases at J, with 15 bases between. The CDR3 has 16 amino acids. Germline loops: CDR1 LNHDA, CDR2 SQIVND (reference sequence). CDR3 loop: CASSISLTGLNQPQHF. The CDR3 DNA reads TGTGCCAGTAGTATATCCCTAACAGGGCTAAATCAGCCCCAGCATTTT.

As for this clone: The identical CDR3 is also encoded by other nucleotide sequences in the sample. The chain uses TRBV10-3 and TRBJ2-1; 7 bases are a match to TRBD2. The CDR3 contains 13 residues. V lost 4 bases and J lost 7; bases outside the gene matches: 4. CDR1 is ENHRY and CDR2 is SYGVKD in the germline V gene. Here the CDR3 reads CAISGGGRNEQFF. As DNA, the CDR3 is TGTGCCATCAGTGGCGGGGGTCGGAATGAGCAGTTCTTC.

This chain connects TRBV7-6 to TRBJ2-3, with 9 bases matching TRBD2. The CDR3 runs to 17 residues. Trimming removed 1 base from V and 8 bases from J; junction bases left unmatched: 13. Germline CDR1 SGHVS, CDR2 FNYEAQ. CDR3 region: CASSLEHSGGFGVTQYF. The CDR3 DNA reads TGTGCCAGCAGCTTAGAACATAGCGGGGGTTTCGGGGTTACGCAGTATTTT. The whole variable domain, remainder taken from reference TRBV7-6 and TRBJ2-3, is GAGVSQSPRYKVTKRGQDVALRCDPISGHVSLYWYRQALGQGPEFLTYFNYEAQQDKSGLPNDRFSAERPEGSISTLTIQRTEQRDSAMYRCASSLEHSGGFGVTQYFGPGTRLTVL.